This T cell receptor (beta chain) stems from a study of cytomegalovirus exposure and HLA in healthy donors. The CDR3 loop spans 17 amino acids. Germline V gives CDR1 LNHNV, CDR2 YYDKDF (reference sequence). The V segment lost 0 bases and the J segment 5 bases; nucleotides outside the gene matches: 6. Primers for the PCR totalled 60 Vbeta and 13 Jbeta. Original processing methods: There were around 80 million unique TCR beta chains by a later count, and approximately 10 million of them were shared. Sequenced by immunoSEQ multiplex PCR; TCRdb stores in-frame clones only, minus some. V and J calls plus clone size are reproduced from that table; the DNA served to infer D and trimming. Among some 97,000 clones listed, about 75% were seen once.

V is TRBV15 and J is TRBJ1-6, with 8 nucleotides matching TRBD1. The material sequenced was PBMCs. This receptor was identified in a male donor in good health and CMV-seropositive. The CDR3 region has the DNA TGTGCCACCAGCAGAGATATCTTGGACAGGGATAATTCACCCCTCCACTTT. This translates into CATSRDILDRDNSPLHF.